Presented here are 16 T cell receptor beta chains from one specimen sequenced in a study of naive and memory T cell subsets. Two oligonucleotides, mixed equimolar, formed the beta constant-region primer covering TRBC1 and TRBC2. TCRdb reprocessed the UMI-ligation and nested PCR reads via MiXCR and lists one record per CDR3 protein. The sample carries approximately 27,000 distinct CDR3 sequences, approximately 11% recorded once. Sequencing input: effector memory CD4+ T cells from blood. Subset denoted: effector memory, CD45RA- CD27-. The receptors originated from a human donor in good health.

This chain uses TRBV29-1 with TRBJ2-2; possible D gene TRBD2, 6 bases. The CDR3 is 13 residues long. Germline CDR1 reads SQVTM; CDR2 reads ANQGSEA. Trimming stripped 4 bases from V and 5 bases from J, with 11 bases between. CDR3 in amino acids: CSVAETRTGELFF. In DNA, the CDR3 is TGCAGCGTTGCCGAGACTAGAACCGGGGAGCTGTTTTTT.

The sample holds a few counts of this clonotype. CDR3 bases: TGCAGTGCAATCACAGCGGGAGGTCCCTCCTACGAGCAGTACTTC. It is translated as CSAITAGGPSYEQYF. The rearrangement links TRBV20-1 to TRBJ2-7; TRBD2 aligns across 9 bases. From germline, CDR1 is DFQATT and CDR2 SNEGSKA (reference sequence). CDR3 length equals 15 residues. V shed 6 bases and J 0 bases; nucleotides not matched to a gene: 9.

This clonotype has a handful of counts. V gene TRBV11-2 combines with J gene TRBJ2-6; no reliable D call. The V gene lost 7 bases and the J gene lost 5 bases, with 6 bases spanning the gap. The CDR3 runs 12 residues. Germline V gene sequence: CDR1 SGHAT, CDR2 FQNNGV. The CDR3 is CASTWRANVLTF. CDR3 coding DNA: TGTGCCAGCACGTGGCGGGCCAACGTCCTGACTTTC.

This clonotype has a handful of counts. The genes are TRBV7-9 and TRBJ2-1; TRBD2 matches at 8 bases. Germline loops: CDR1 SEHNR, CDR2 FQNEAQ (reference sequence). The V and J ends lost 1 base and 0 bases, in that order; junction bases with no gene match: 8. The CDR3 spans 18 residues. CDR3 in amino acids: CASSLVGGGRISYNEQFF. The CDR3 DNA reads as TGTGCCAGCAGCTTAGTTGGCGGGGGGAGGATCTCCTACAATGAGCAGTTCTTC.

Only a few counts were recorded for this clonotype. The chain uses TRBV18 and TRBJ1-4; D unclear. CDR3 length: 12 amino acids. Germline V gene lookup returns CDR1 KGHSH and CDR2 LQKENI. The germline V and J ends were trimmed by 4 bases and 5 bases, with 5 bases remaining between them. CDR3 sequence: CASSRGNEKLFF. The CDR3 DNA follows: TGTGCCAGCTCACGAGGGAATGAAAAACTGTTTTTT.

The chain uses TRBV20-1 and TRBJ2-5, with 7 bases matching TRBD1. Germline V gene sequence: CDR1 DFQATT, CDR2 SNEGSKA (reference sequence). The CDR3 spans 13 residues. V was clipped by 6 bases and J by 3 bases; unmatched bases: 7. The CDR3 DNA is TGCAGTGCCCACGAGGGGGCCAAAGAGACCCAGTACTTC. Translated: CSAHEGAKETQYF.

This clonotype was observed a handful of times. V is TRBV28 and J is TRBJ1-4, with D possibly matching TRBD1 (6 bases). The V and J ends lost 5 bases and 15 bases respectively, with 19 bases between them. Germline CDR1 reads MDHEN; CDR2 reads SYDVKM. The CDR3 loop spans 13 amino acids. CDR3 protein: CASSTQDRSGVFF. CDR3 in DNA: TGTGCCAGCAGTACCCAGGACCGCTCAGGGGTGTTTTTT. The full variable domain, its missing parts supplied by reference TRBV28 and TRBJ1-4, is DVKVTQSSRYLVKRTGEKVFLECVQDMDHENMFWYRQDPGLGLRLIYFSYDVKMKEKGDIPEGYSVSREKKERFSLILESASTNQTSMYLCASSTQDRSGVFFGSGTQLSVL.

The sample holds many counts of this clonotype. The V gene is TRBV6-2 or TRBV6-3, the J gene TRBJ2-7, with 8 bases that match TRBD2. CDR1 MNHEY and CDR2 SVGEGT come from the germline V gene. The length of the CDR3 is 11 residues. The V segment lost 6 bases and the J segment 13 bases; nucleotides outside the gene matches: 8. DNA for the CDR3: TGTGCCAGCAGCCAGGGGAGCGGGGGATACTTC. It encodes CASSQGSGGYF.

This clonotype turned up a few times. The chain combines TRBV7-9 with TRBJ2-5; unclear D gene. Germline V lookup: CDR1 SEHNR, CDR2 FQNEAQ (reference sequence). The CDR3 extends over 12 amino acids. Trimming stripped 5 bases from V and 5 bases from J, with 9 bases between. As DNA, the CDR3 is TGTGCCAGCAGCCTCACCTCGGAGACCCAGTACTTC. It specifies CASSLTSETQYF. Full variable domain (missing parts from reference TRBV7-9 and TRBJ2-5): DTGVSQNPRHKITKRGQNVTFRCDPISEHNRLYWYRQTLGQGPEFLTYFQNEAQLEKSRLLSDRFSAERPKGSFSTLEIQRTEQGDSAMYLCASSLTSETQYFGPGTRLLVL.

This clonotype was seen many times. The chain joins TRBV7-2 to TRBJ2-1, with D possibly TRBD1 on 5 matching bases. Trimming removed 4 bases from V and 3 bases from J, with 13 bases in between. Germline V gives CDR1 SGHTA, CDR2 FQGNSA. The CDR3 loop spans 15 amino acids. CDR3 bases: TGTGCCAGCAGCTCGACAGTTAACGGCTACAATGAGCAGTTCTTC. This sequence encodes CASSSTVNGYNEQFF.

This clonotype was picked up a small number of times. This chain links TRBV2 with TRBJ2-2, with 8 bases aligning to TRBD2. Losses at the gene ends were 2 bases for V and 5 bases for J; bases not matched to a gene: 4. The V gene's germline CDR1 is SNHLY and CDR2 FYNNEI. The length of the CDR3 is 15 residues. CDR3 bases: TGTGCCAGCAGTGAAAATCCGGGAGGGACCGGGGAGCTGTTTTTT. It codes for CASSENPGGTGELFF.

This clonotype showed up just a few times. The V call is TRBV2, the J call TRBJ1-5; D possibly corresponds to TRBD1 (5 bases). CDR3 length: 13 amino acids. CDR1 is SNHLY, CDR2 FYNNEI, per germline. The germline V and J ends were trimmed by 4 bases and 1 base, with 5 bases remaining between them. The CDR3 bases are TGTGCCAGCAGTGGACAGAGCAATCAGCCCCAGCATTTT. This codes for CASSGQSNQPQHF.

The table lists this clonotype with a few counts. This chain connects TRBV20-1 to TRBJ2-7; unclear D gene. The CDR3 runs to 12 residues. CDR1 and CDR2 (germline): DFQATT, SNEGSKA (reference sequence). Trimming cost V 5 bases and J 5 bases, with 13 bases left between them. The CDR3 region has the DNA TGCAGTGCTTGGACCGGCGCCCACGAGCAGTACTTC. Residues: CSAWTGAHEQYF.

The V and J genes are TRBV4-2 and TRBJ1-5; 8 nucleotides agree with TRBD1. CDR3 length: 18 amino acids. Trimming at V came to 1 base and at J to 3 bases, leaving 11 bases not matched to a gene. CDR1 LGHNA and CDR2 YNFKEQ come from the germline V gene. CDR3 coding DNA: TGTGCCAGCAGCCAAGCGGGGGTCGGGACAGGAGACAATCAGCCCCAGCATTTT. Protein product: CASSQAGVGTGDNQPQHF.

This clonotype was observed at least ten times. The chain recombines TRBV7-2 with TRBJ2-3, with D tentatively TRBD2 (5 bases). Germline V gene sequence: CDR1 SGHTA, CDR2 FQGNSA. The V and J ends lost 5 bases and 6 bases respectively, with 24 bases between them. The CDR3 spans 17 residues. CDR3 in DNA: TGTGCCAGCAGCCCGCGGGCCACCTCCAAGGTTTGGGATACGCAGTATTTT. Translating gives CASSPRATSKVWDTQYF.

The chain has TRBV3-1 and TRBJ1-6, with D unclear. Germline CDR1 is LGHDT and CDR2 is YNNKEL (reference sequence). Between the trimmed V and J ends, which lost 0 bases and 10 bases, there was a span of 13 bases. This CDR3 spans 15 amino acids. CDR3 sequence: CASSQDGGLGSPLHF. DNA of the CDR3: TGTGCCAGCAGCCAAGATGGAGGACTTGGGTCACCCCTCCACTTT.